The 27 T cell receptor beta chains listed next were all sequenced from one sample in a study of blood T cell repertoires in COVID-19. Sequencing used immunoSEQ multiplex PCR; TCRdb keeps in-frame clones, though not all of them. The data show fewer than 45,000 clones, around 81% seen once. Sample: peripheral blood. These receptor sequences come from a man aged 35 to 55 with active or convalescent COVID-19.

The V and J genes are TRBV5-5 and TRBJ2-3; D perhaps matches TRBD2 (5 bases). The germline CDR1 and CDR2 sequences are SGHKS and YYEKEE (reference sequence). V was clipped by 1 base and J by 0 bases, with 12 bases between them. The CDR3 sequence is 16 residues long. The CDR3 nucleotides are TGTGCCAGCAGCTTGAGAGGGAGTGTTAGCACAGATACGCAGTATTTT. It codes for CASSLRGSVSTDTQYF.

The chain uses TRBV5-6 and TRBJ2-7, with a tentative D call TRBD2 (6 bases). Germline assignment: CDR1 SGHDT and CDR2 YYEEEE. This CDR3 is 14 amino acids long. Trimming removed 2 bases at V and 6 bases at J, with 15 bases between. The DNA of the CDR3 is TGTGCCAGCAGCTTTACGGGACTCCCCTCCGAGCAGTACTTC. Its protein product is CASSFTGLPSEQYF. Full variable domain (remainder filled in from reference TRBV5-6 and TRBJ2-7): DAGVTQSPTHLIKTRGQQVTLRCSPKSGHDTVSWYQQALGQGPQFIFQYYEEEERQRGNFPDRFSGHQFPNYSSELNVNALLLGDSALYLCASSFTGLPSEQYFGPGTRLTVT.

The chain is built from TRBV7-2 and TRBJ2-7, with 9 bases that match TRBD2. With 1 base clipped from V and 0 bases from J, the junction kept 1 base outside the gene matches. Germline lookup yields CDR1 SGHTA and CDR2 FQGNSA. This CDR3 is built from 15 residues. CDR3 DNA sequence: TGTGCCAGCAGCTTAGTAGCGGGGGCCTCCTACGAGCAGTACTTC. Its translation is CASSLVAGASYEQYF.

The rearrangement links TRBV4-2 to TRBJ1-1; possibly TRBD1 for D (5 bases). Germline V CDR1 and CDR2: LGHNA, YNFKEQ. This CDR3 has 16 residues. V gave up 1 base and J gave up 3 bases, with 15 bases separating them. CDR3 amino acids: CASSQVQYGGDTEAFF. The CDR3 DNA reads TGTGCCAGCAGCCAAGTCCAGTACGGAGGGGACACTGAAGCTTTCTTT.

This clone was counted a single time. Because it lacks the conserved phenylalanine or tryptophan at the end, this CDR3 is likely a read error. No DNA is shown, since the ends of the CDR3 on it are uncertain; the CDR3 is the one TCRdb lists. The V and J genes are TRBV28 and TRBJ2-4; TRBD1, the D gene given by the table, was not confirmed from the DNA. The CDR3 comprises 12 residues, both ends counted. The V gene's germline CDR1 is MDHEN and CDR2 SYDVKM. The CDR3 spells CASSSPGQVRDL.

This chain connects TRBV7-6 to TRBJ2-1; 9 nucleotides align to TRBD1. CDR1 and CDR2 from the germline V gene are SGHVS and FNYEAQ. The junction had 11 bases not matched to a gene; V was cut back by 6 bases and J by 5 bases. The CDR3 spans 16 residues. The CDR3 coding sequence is TGTGCCAGCAGTCGACCGGACAGGGGCGCCAACAATGAGCAGTTCTTC. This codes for CASSRPDRGANNEQFF.

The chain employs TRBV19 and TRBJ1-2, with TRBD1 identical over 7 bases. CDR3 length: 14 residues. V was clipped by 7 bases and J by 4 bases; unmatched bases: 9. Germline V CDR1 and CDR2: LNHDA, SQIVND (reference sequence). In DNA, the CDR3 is TGTGCCAGTATTAGGGACAGCACATCCTATGGCTACACCTTC. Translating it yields CASIRDSTSYGYTF.

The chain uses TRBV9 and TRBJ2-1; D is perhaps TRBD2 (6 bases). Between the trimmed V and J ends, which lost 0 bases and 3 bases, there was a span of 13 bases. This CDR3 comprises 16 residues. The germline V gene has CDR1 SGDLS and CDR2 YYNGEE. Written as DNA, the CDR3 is TGTGCCAGCAGCGTAGCCTCGGGAGCCGTCTACAATGAGCAGTTCTTC. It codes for CASSVASGAVYNEQFF. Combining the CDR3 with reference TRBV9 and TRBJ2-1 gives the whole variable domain DSGVTQTPKHLITATGQRVTLRCSPRSGDLSVYWYQQSLDQGLQFLIQYYNGEERAKGNILERFSAQQFPDLHSELNLSSLELGDSALYFCASSVASGAVYNEQFFGPGTRLTVL.

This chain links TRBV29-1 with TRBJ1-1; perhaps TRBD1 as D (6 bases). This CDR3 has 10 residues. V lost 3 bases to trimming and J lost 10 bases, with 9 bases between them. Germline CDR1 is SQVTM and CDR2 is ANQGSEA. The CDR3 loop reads CSVEQGIAFF. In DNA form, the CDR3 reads TGCAGCGTTGAGCAGGGGATAGCTTTCTTT.

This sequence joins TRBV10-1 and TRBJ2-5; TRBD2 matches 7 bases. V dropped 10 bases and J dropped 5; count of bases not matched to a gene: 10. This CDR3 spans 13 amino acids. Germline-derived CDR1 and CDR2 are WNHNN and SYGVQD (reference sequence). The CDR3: CATAGDPRETQYF. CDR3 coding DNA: TGCGCCACCGCGGGAGACCCCAGGGAGACCCAGTACTTC.

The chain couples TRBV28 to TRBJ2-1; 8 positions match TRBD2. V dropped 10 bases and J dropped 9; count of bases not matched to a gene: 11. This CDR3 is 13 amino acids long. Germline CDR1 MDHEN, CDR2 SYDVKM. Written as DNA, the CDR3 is TGTGCCATCTCAGTTTACCTAGCGGGTGAGCAGTTCTTC. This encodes CAISVYLAGEQFF.

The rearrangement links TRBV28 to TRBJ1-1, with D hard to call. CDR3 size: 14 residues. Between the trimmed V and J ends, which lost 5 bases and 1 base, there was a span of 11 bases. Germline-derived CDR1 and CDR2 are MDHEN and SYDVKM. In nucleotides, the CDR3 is TGTGCCAGCAGTCTGAGGAGGCAGAACACTGAAGCTTTCTTT. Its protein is CASSLRRQNTEAFF.

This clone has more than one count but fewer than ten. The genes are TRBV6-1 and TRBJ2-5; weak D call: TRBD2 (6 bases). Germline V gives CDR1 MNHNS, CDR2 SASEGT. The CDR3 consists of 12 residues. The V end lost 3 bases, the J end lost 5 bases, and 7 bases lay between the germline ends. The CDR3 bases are TGTGCCAGCAGTGACGGGGGTGAGACCCAGTACTTC. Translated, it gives CASSDGGETQYF.

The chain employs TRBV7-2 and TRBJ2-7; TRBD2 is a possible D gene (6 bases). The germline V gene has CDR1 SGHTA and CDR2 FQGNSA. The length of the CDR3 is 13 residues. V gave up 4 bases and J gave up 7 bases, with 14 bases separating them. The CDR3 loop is CASSSHWGGEQYF. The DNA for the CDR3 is TGTGCCAGCAGCTCCCATTGGGGAGGAGAGCAGTACTTC.

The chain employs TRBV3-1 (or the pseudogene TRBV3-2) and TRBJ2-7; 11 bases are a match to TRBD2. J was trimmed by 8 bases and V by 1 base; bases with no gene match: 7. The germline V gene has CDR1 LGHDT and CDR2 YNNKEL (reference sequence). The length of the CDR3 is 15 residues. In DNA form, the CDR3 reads TGTGCCAGCAGCCAAGGGGGGACTAGCGGCCCACAGCAGTACTTC. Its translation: CASSQGGTSGPQQYF.

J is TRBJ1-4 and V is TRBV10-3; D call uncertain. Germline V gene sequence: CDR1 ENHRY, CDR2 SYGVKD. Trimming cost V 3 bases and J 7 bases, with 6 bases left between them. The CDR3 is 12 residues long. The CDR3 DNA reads TGTGCCATCAGTGAACAGCCTGAAAAACTGTTTTTT. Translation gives CAISEQPEKLFF.

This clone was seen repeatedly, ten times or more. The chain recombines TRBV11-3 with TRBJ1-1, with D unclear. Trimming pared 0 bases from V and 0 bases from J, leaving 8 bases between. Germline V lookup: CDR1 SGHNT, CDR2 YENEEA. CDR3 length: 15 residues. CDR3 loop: CASSLDRVMNTEAFF. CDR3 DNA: TGTGCCAGCAGCTTAGATCGGGTAATGAACACTGAAGCTTTCTTT.

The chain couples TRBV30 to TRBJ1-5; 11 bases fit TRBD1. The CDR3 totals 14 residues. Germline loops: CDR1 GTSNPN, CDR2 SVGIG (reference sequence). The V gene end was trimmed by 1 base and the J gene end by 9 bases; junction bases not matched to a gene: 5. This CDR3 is CAWSEGTGGTPQHF. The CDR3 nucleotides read TGTGCCTGGAGTGAAGGGACAGGGGGGACGCCCCAGCATTTT.

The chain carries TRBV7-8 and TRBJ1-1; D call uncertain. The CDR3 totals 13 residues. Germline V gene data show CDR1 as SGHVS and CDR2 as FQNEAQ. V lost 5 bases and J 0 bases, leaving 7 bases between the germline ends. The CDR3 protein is CASSRRVNTEAFF. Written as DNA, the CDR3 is TGTGCCAGCAGCCGACGGGTGAACACTGAAGCTTTCTTT.

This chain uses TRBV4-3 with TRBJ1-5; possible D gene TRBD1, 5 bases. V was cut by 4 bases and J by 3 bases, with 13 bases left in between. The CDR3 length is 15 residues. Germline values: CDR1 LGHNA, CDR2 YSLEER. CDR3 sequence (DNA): TGCGCCAGCAGCCTGACAGATACAGTCAATCAGCCCCAGCATTTT. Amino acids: CASSLTDTVNQPQHF.

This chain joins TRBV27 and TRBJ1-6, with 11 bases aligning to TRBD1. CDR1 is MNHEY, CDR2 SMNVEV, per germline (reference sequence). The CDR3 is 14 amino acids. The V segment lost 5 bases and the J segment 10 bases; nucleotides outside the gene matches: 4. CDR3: CASSPGTGGSPLHF. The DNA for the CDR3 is TGTGCCAGCAGTCCCGGGACAGGGGGATCACCCCTCCACTTT.

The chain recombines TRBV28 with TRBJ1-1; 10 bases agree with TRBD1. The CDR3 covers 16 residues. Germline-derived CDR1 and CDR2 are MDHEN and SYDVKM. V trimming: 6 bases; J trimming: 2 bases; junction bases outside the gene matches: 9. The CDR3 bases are TGTGCCAGCAGCAATACCGGGACAGGGGAAAACACTGAAGCTTTCTTT. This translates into CASSNTGTGENTEAFF.

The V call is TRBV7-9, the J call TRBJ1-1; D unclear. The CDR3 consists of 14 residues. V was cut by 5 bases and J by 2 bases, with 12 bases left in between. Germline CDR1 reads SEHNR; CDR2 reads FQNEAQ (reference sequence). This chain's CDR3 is CASSPRVANTEAFF. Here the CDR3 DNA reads TGTGCCAGCAGCCCGAGAGTCGCCAACACTGAAGCTTTCTTT.

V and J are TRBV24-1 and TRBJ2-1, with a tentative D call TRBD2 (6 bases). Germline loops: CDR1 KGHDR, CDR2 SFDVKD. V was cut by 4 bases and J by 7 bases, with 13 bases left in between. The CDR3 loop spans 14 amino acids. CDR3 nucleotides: TGTGCCACCAGTGACTCGACTAGTCTGAATGAGCAGTTCTTC. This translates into CATSDSTSLNEQFF.

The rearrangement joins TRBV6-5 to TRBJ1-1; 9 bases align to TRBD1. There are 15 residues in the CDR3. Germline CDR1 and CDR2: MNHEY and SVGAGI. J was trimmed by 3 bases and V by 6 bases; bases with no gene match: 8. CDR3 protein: CASRVQGARDTEAFF. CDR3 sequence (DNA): TGTGCCAGCAGAGTACAGGGGGCGAGGGACACTGAAGCTTTCTTT.

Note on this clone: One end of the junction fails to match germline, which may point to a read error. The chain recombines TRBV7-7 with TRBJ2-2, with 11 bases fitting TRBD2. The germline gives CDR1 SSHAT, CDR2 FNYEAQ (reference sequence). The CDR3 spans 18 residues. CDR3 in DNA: TGTGCTAGCAGCACCGGGACTAGCGGTGGACCAAACACCGGGGAGCTGTTTTTT. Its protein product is CASSTGTSGGPNTGELFF. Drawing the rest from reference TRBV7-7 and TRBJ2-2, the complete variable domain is GAGVSQSPRYKVTKRGQDVTLRCDPISSHATLYWYQQALGQGPEFLTYFNYEAQPDKSGLPSDRFSAERPEGSISTLTIQRTEQRDSAMYRCASSTGTSGGPNTGELFFGEGSRLTVL.

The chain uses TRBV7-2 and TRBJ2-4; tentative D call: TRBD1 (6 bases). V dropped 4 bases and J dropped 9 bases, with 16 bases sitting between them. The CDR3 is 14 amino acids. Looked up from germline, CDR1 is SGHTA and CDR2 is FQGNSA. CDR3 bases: TGTGCCAGCAGCTATACAGGGCCGTGGAGCATTCAGTACTTC. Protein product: CASSYTGPWSIQYF.